This T cell receptor (beta chain) was profiled in a study of CD8 T cells in ankylosing spondylitis. Study-level results: Peripheral blood samples showed relatively rare disease-linked clones, and these clones were CD8+. The study looked at matched synovial fluid samples from ankylosing spondylitis patients. Disease-linked clones were reported to be significantly enriched there. Made up of several highly homologous variants, a TCR beta motif appeared characteristic of ankylosing spondylitis blood.

CDR1 DFQATT and CDR2 SNEGSKA come from the germline V gene (reference sequence). Germline trimming cut 6 bases from V and 6 bases from J; bases unmatched to any gene: 12. The CDR3 contains 16 residues. This clonotype was counted at least ten times. Its target is not known. By quantitative 5'-RACE with molecular barcodes, the TCR beta libraries were made. MiXCR was run by TCRdb on the 5' RACE reads, yielding one entry per CDR3 protein. The repertoire includes 300,000 to 350,000 distinct CDR3 sequences, roughly 14% of them detected once, and roughly 0.99% sits in the top ten. The specimen was blood, either unsorted or a sorted T cell fraction (not recorded which). The chain joins TRBV20-1 to TRBJ2-3; 13 positions match TRBD2. This receptor was obtained from a male donor with ankylosing spondylitis or in good health (not recorded which). The CDR3 DNA follows: TGCAGTGCCCCACGACTAGCGGGGGGCCCCTCGGATACGCAGTATTTT. This encodes CSAPRLAGGPSDTQYF.